Listed below are T cell receptor beta chains from one sample, sequenced in a study of CD8 T cells in ankylosing spondylitis. Each CDR3 protein is one row after TCRdb ran MiXCR on the 5' RACE reads. The table has 700,000 or so distinct CDR3 sequences, around 20% seen once. The sample was blood, either unsorted or a sorted T cell fraction (not recorded which). These receptors were collected from a male donor with ankylosing spondylitis. The CDR3 runs from the conserved cysteine through the conserved F or W. A D gene is named only where the DNA matches it firmly. Clone size is stated in some rows and not others, as once, few, many or a class when expanded.

CDR3 DNA,CDR3 protein,V gene,D gene,clone size,J gene
TGCGCCAGCAGCCAGAATCTAGCGGGAGGCACAGATACGCAGTATTTT,CASSQNLAGGTDTQYF,TRBV4-3,TRBD2,.,TRBJ2-3
TGTGCCAGCAGCTTAGGCCAGGTCCCAGGGACCCAGTACTTC,CASSLGQVPGTQYF,TRBV7-2,.,once,TRBJ2-5
TGCAGTGCTAGAAATCCGGGGATCAACAATGAGCAGTTCTTC,CSARNPGINNEQFF,TRBV20-1,.,few,TRBJ2-1
TGTGCCAGCAGTTTAAAGGCAGCGGGAGAGAATGAGCAGTTCTTC,CASSLKAAGENEQFF,TRBV12-3/TRBV12-4,TRBD2,.,TRBJ2-1
TGCGCCAGCAGCTTTGGTAACAGGAGCCAAGAGACCCAGTACTTC,CASSFGNRSQETQYF,TRBV5-1,.,.,TRBJ2-5
TGTGCCAGCAGTTCCCAACTCCGGGGCAACAATCAGCCCCAGCATTTT,CASSSQLRGNNQPQHF,TRBV27,.,.,TRBJ1-5
TGTGCCAGCAGCACGTGGACGGGGGGCACCGGGGAGCTGTTTTTT,CASSTWTGGTGELFF,TRBV3-1,TRBD2,.,TRBJ2-2
TGTGCCAGCAGCTTGGGCCCCGAATCACCCCTCCACTTT,CASSLGPESPLHF,TRBV11-1,.,few,TRBJ1-6
TGCAGTGTAGCCAGAGTTAATTCACCCCTCCACTTT,CSVARVNSPLHF,TRBV20-1,.,.,TRBJ1-6
TGTGCCAGCAGTTTAGTTATAGCGGGGACGGTTGAGCAGTTCTTC,CASSLVIAGTVEQFF,TRBV12-3/TRBV12-4,TRBD2,few,TRBJ2-1
TGCGCCAGCAGCTTGGAAGGGGGGGCGAGGTACAATGAGCAGTTCTTC,CASSLEGGARYNEQFF,TRBV5-1,.,few,TRBJ2-1
TGTGCCAGCAGTTTGGCGCCTCCGGAGGGCTATGGCTACACCTTC,CASSLAPPEGYGYTF,TRBV12-3/TRBV12-4,.,.,TRBJ1-2
TGTGCCAGCAGCCCCCGACAGTCCCCTGAAGCTTTCTTT,CASSPRQSPEAFF,TRBV9,.,few,TRBJ1-1
TGCAGTGCTAGCATGGGACAGGGGGCGAAGGTGAAAGCTTTCTTT,CSASMGQGAKVKAFF,TRBV20-1,TRBD1,few,TRBJ1-1
TGTGCCAGCAGTTACTCGATCGGCTCTGGGTACAATGAGCAGTTCTTC,CASSYSIGSGYNEQFF,TRBV6-2/TRBV6-3,.,.,TRBJ2-1
TGTGCCAGCAGCTTAGCCAGGGACGGGGAGCTGTTTTTT,CASSLARDGELFF,TRBV7-2,.,.,TRBJ2-2
TGTGCCAGCAGCCCCGGGACAGGGGGGATCGAGCAGTACTTC,CASSPGTGGIEQYF,TRBV14,TRBD1,few,TRBJ2-7
TGTGCCAGCAGCGGGGTACTAGCGGGAGTTGGTGAGACCCAGTACTTC,CASSGVLAGVGETQYF,TRBV12-3/TRBV12-4,TRBD2,few,TRBJ2-5
TGCGCCAGCAGCTACCCCGGGACTACGGAGCAGTTCTTC,CASSYPGTTEQFF,TRBV5-1,TRBD2,.,TRBJ2-1
TGTGCCAGCAATATGGAGGGAAAGAACACTGAAGCTTTCTTT,CASNMEGKNTEAFF,TRBV6-2/TRBV6-3,.,once,TRBJ1-1
TGCAGTGCTAAGGATACGCAGTATTTT,CSAKDTQYF,TRBV20-1,.,.,TRBJ2-3
TGTGCCAGCAGCGTCAGAGCTAGCGGGGCTTTCACAGATACGCAGTATTTT,CASSVRASGAFTDTQYF,TRBV9,TRBD2,few,TRBJ2-3
TGCGCCAGCAGCCAAGTTGGAGCGAACACTGAAGCTTTCTTT,CASSQVGANTEAFF,TRBV4-3,.,few,TRBJ1-1
TGTGCCAGCAGCGTAGAGGGGGTATCGGAAGCTTTCTTT,CASSVEGVSEAFF,TRBV9,.,few,TRBJ1-1
TGCAGTGCTGCCAGGGGGAACACTGAAGCTTTCTTT,CSAARGNTEAFF,TRBV20-1,.,few,TRBJ1-1
TGTGCCAGCAGTCCCGGGACTATCGTTACCTACGAGCAGTACTTC,CASSPGTIVTYEQYF,TRBV28,TRBD2,.,TRBJ2-7
TGCAGTGCGGCCCCGGGGACAGCCTACGAGCAGTACTTC,CSAAPGTAYEQYF,TRBV20-1,TRBD1,.,TRBJ2-7
TGCGCCAGCAGCGTAGTACAGGGGGCCTACAATGAGCAGTTCTTC,CASSVVQGAYNEQFF,TRBV5-1,TRBD1,.,TRBJ2-1
TGTGCCAGCAGAAACAGACAGGGAGCGAACACTGAAGCTTTCTTT,CASRNRQGANTEAFF,TRBV3-1,TRBD1,few,TRBJ1-1
TGTGCCAGCAGCGGGCGTATAAGGACCGGGGAGCTGTTTTTT,CASSGRIRTGELFF,TRBV6-1,.,.,TRBJ2-2
TGCAGCGTTTTGGGCCTGAACACCGGGGAGCTGTTTTTT,CSVLGLNTGELFF,TRBV29-1,.,many,TRBJ2-2
TGTGCCAGCAAAAAAGACAGGGAACGACATTTTAGCTCCTACGAGCAGTACTTC,CASKKDRERHFSSYEQYF,TRBV28,TRBD1,few,TRBJ2-7
TGTGCCAGCAGCGTAGAAGGGGGACAGCTTAATGAAAAACTGTTTTTT,CASSVEGGQLNEKLFF,TRBV9,TRBD1,few,TRBJ1-4
TGCGCCAGCAGCCAGGCCACAGCGGATCGGACTGAAGCTTTCTTT,CASSQATADRTEAFF,TRBV4-1,.,few,TRBJ1-1
TGTGCCAGCAGCGAAAAGGGGGTCACGGTCTATGGCTACACCTTC,CASSEKGVTVYGYTF,TRBV7-8,.,.,TRBJ1-2
TGTGCCAGCAGCTGGGGGGCTTCCGTCGAGACCCAGTACTTC,CASSWGASVETQYF,TRBV11-2,.,.,TRBJ2-5
TGCAGCGTTGAATCGATTCCCGGGGAGCTGTTTTTT,CSVESIPGELFF,TRBV29-1,.,.,TRBJ2-2
TGCGCCAGCAGCCAAGATTGGGGGGCCTACGAGCAGTACTTC,CASSQDWGAYEQYF,TRBV4-1,.,few,TRBJ2-7
TGTGCCAGCAGTTTACAGGGGGCAACTAATGAAAAACTGTTTTTT,CASSLQGATNEKLFF,TRBV7-2,TRBD1,many,TRBJ1-4
TGTGCCAGCAGCCAGCCCTCCGTACTCATATCTGAGCTGTTTTTT,CASSQPSVLISELFF,TRBV12-3/TRBV12-4,.,.,TRBJ2-2
TGTGCCAGCATTCCTAGCGGGCCTGATTACAATGAGCAGTTCTTC,CASIPSGPDYNEQFF,TRBV6-1,TRBD2,.,TRBJ2-1
TGCAGTGCTGTAATAGCGGGGGGGACGAGCACAGATACGCAGTATTTT,CSAVIAGGTSTDTQYF,TRBV20-1,TRBD2,few,TRBJ2-3
TGCAGTGCTGCCCCGGGACAGAGATCCTACGAGCAGTACTTC,CSAAPGQRSYEQYF,TRBV20-1,TRBD1,.,TRBJ2-7
TGCAGCTTTGAGCGGGGGGGCTGGGAGCAGTTCTTC,CSFERGGWEQFF,TRBV29-1,TRBD2,.,TRBJ2-1
TGTGCCAGCAGTTTCACCAGGGGGACTTTGGATGGCTACACCTTC,CASSFTRGTLDGYTF,TRBV28,TRBD1,.,TRBJ1-2
TGCAGCGTCCTCGGACAGGGAACAGATACGCAGTATTTT,CSVLGQGTDTQYF,TRBV29-1,TRBD1,many,TRBJ2-3
TGCGCCAGCAGCTTGGAGTCGCGAGGGGCCGGGGAGCTGTTTTTT,CASSLESRGAGELFF,TRBV5-1,.,.,TRBJ2-2
TGTGCCAGCAGCCGGCCCGGGGTTATCACAGATACGCAGTATTTT,CASSRPGVITDTQYF,TRBV5-6,.,.,TRBJ2-3
TGTGCCACCAGTGACCGTACAGATGGCTACACCTTC,CATSDRTDGYTF,TRBV24-1,.,.,TRBJ1-2
TGCAGCGTTATGAAACCCGTCCTTGGGGAGCTGTTTTTT,CSVMKPVLGELFF,TRBV29-1,.,many,TRBJ2-2
TGTGCCAGCAGTTCTGGCCAGCGATCCCAAGAGACCCAGTACTTC,CASSSGQRSQETQYF,TRBV6-5,.,.,TRBJ2-5
TGTGCCAGCAGCCAAGAATTAAAGAATGAGCAGTTCTTC,CASSQELKNEQFF,TRBV12-3/TRBV12-4,.,.,TRBJ2-1
TGTGCCAGCAGCATGGGGACTACCCTCTTGGAGACCCAGTACTTC,CASSMGTTLLETQYF,TRBV6-1,TRBD2,.,TRBJ2-5